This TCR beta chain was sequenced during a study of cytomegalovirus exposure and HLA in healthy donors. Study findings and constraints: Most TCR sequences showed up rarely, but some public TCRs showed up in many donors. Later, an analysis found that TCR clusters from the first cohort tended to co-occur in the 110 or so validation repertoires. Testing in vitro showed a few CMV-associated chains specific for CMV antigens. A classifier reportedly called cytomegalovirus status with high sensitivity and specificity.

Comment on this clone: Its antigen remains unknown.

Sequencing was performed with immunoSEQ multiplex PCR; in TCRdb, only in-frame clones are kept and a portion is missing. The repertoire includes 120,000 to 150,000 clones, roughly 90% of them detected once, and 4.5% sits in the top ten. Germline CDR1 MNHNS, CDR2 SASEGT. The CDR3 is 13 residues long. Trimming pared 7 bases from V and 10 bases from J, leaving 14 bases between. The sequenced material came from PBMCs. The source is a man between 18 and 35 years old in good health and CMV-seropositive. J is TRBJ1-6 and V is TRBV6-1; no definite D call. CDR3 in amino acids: CASTVGVWSPLHF. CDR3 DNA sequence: TGTGCCAGCACCGTCGGAGTATGGTCACCCCTCCACTTT.